The 12 T cell receptor beta chains listed next were all sequenced from one sample in a study of blood T cell repertoires in COVID-19. TCRdb's table, derived via immunoSEQ multiplex PCR, lists solely in-frame clones and lacks some. Counted here are about 180,000 clones, more than 70% occurring once; the ten biggest clones make up 7% to 10%. Sequencing was done on a sample of PBMCs or T cells enriched from blood (not recorded which). Receptor source: a woman in her thirties who had recovered from COVID-19.

This chain connects TRBV6-1 to TRBJ2-6; D is ambiguous. Trimming removed 0 bases at V and 0 bases at J, with 6 bases between. Per the germline V gene, CDR1 is MNHNS and CDR2 is SASEGT. The CDR3 consists of 16 residues. As DNA, the CDR3 is TGTGCCAGCAGTGAAGCTAGTGGCTCTGGGGCCAACGTCCTGACTTTC. Protein product: CASSEASGSGANVLTF.

Only a few counts were recorded for this clone. The chain has TRBV20-1 and TRBJ1-6; D unresolved. From germline, CDR1 is DFQATT and CDR2 SNEGSKA (reference sequence). CDR3 length: 10 amino acids. V lost 5 bases and J 9 bases, leaving 5 bases between the germline ends. Here the CDR3 reads CSAGSSPLHF. CDR3 bases: TGCAGTGCTGGTAGTTCACCCCTCCACTTT.

This chain uses TRBV7-8 with TRBJ1-1; 7 positions match TRBD1. The V gene end was trimmed by 5 bases and the J gene end by 4 bases; junction bases not matched to a gene: 13. Germline V gives CDR1 SGHVS, CDR2 FQNEAQ. CDR3 length equals 16 residues. This chain's CDR3 is CASSPPPTGFATEAFF. In nucleotides, the CDR3 is TGTGCCAGCAGCCCCCCCCCGACAGGGTTTGCCACTGAAGCTTTCTTT.

The rearrangement uses TRBV7-9 and TRBJ2-2, with 12 bases aligning to TRBD2. The CDR3 runs 19 residues. CDR1 and CDR2 (germline): SEHNR, FQNEAQ (reference sequence). Losses at the gene ends were 4 bases for V and 4 bases for J; bases not matched to a gene: 13. CDR3 in DNA: TGTGCCAGCAGCTCCCGAGGACTAGCGGGAAAATTCCTCACCGGGGAGCTGTTTTTT. Translated, it gives CASSSRGLAGKFLTGELFF.

The rearrangement uses TRBV2 and TRBJ2-6; D remains ambiguous. Germline V gene data show CDR1 as SNHLY and CDR2 as FYNNEI. V lost 3 bases, J lost 0 bases, and 6 bases lay in between. The CDR3 is made up of 15 amino acids. CDR3 bases: TGTGCCAGCAGTGAGACTTACTCTGGGGCCAACGTCCTGACTTTC. Protein sequence: CASSETYSGANVLTF.

This chain joins TRBV6-5 and TRBJ2-1; 10 bases agree with TRBD2. Per germline, CDR1 MNHEY and CDR2 SVGAGI. V gave up 6 bases and J gave up 9 bases; unmatched junction bases: 11. The CDR3 covers 15 residues. The CDR3, as DNA: TGTGCCAGCAGAAATAAAGCGGGAGGGCCTGGTGAGCAGTTCTTC. This encodes CASRNKAGGPGEQFF.

This chain links TRBV2 with TRBJ2-7; D may be TRBD2 (5 bases). V gave up 8 bases and J gave up 2 bases, with 13 bases separating them. Germline CDR1 reads SNHLY; CDR2 reads FYNNEI. This CDR3 region has 13 residues. CDR3 in DNA: TGTGCCAGCTTGACGGACTCCCCCTACGAGCAGTACTTC. This sequence encodes CASLTDSPYEQYF.

The chain couples TRBV27 to TRBJ1-6; D not resolved. This CDR3 has 13 amino acids. Germline CDR1 is MNHEY and CDR2 is SMNVEV (reference sequence). Deletions cut 3 bases from V and 14 bases from J, with 14 bases between. The chain's CDR3 is CASSFGGGETLHF. Here the CDR3 DNA reads TGTGCCAGCAGTTTTGGCGGTGGGGAGACCCTCCACTTT.

The gene calls are TRBV6-5 and TRBJ1-5; D ambiguous. From germline, CDR1 is MNHEY and CDR2 SVGAGI. This CDR3 has 14 amino acids. V was pared by 2 bases and J by 6 bases, with 11 bases between. CDR3 bases: TGTGCCAGCAGTTACCCGGCGGGAGGTCAGCCCCAGCATTTT. As protein: CASSYPAGGQPQHF.

This chain links TRBV28 with TRBJ2-7, with D possibly TRBD1 on 5 matching bases. Germline V gene sequence: CDR1 MDHEN, CDR2 SYDVKM. The ends were cut back, 10 bases at V and 0 bases at J, with 13 bases in the middle. CDR3 length equals 13 residues. CDR3 residues: CATRTDSSYEQYF. CDR3 DNA: TGTGCCACCCGGACCGACAGCTCCTACGAGCAGTACTTC.

The chain carries TRBV27 and TRBJ2-3, with TRBD2 identical over 10 bases. The CDR3 sequence is 15 residues long. With V trimmed by 5 bases and J by 2 bases, 4 bases remained unmatched. Germline CDR1 reads MNHEY; CDR2 reads SMNVEV (reference sequence). DNA of the CDR3: TGTGCCAGCAGTAAACTAGCGGGGACCACAGATACGCAGTATTTT. Amino acids: CASSKLAGTTDTQYF.

The CDR3 is CSASYARGANTEAFF. CDR3 nucleotides: TGCAGTGCTAGTTATGCCAGGGGGGCTAACACTGAAGCTTTCTTT. The rearrangement uses TRBV20-1 and TRBJ1-1; TRBD1 agrees at 7 bases. Germline V gene data show CDR1 as DFQATT and CDR2 as SNEGSKA (reference sequence). The CDR3 spans 15 residues. Losses at the gene ends were 3 bases for V and 2 bases for J; bases not matched to a gene: 9.